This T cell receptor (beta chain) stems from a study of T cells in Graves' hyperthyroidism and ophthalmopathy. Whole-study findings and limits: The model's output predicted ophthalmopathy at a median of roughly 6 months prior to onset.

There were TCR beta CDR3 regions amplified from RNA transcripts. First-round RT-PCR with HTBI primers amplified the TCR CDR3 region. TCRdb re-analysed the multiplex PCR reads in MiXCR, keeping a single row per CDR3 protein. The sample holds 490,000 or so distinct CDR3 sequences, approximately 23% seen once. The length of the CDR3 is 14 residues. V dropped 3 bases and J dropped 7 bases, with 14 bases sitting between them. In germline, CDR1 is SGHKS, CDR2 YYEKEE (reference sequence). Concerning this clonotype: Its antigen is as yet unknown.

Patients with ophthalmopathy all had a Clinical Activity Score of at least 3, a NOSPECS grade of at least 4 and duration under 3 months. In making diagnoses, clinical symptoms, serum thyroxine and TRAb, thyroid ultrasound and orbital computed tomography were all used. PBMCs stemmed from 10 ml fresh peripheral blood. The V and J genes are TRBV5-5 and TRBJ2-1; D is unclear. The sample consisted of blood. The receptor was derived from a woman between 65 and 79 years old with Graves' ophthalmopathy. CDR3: CASSSYKQGNEQFF. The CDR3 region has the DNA TGTGCCAGCAGCTCTTATAAACAAGGGAATGAGCAGTTCTTC.